One and the same sample provided the 7 T cell receptor beta chains below, sequenced in a study of vaccination effects on CD4 cells after COVID-19. Measured with immunoSEQ multiplex PCR; TCRdb has only the in-frame clones, and not every one. The repertoire holds approximately 78,000 clones, with over 70% as singletons. Sequencing followed a ViraFEST assay step that expanded antigen-specific CD4+ T cells with viral peptide pools. Following 10 days of culture, CD4+ T cells were isolated. Each participant was administered two doses of either the BNT162b2 or the mRNA-1273 vaccine. Their antigen targets remain unknown. The source material was CD4+ T cells from PBMCs cultured with HCoV-229E spike peptides, sampled after COVID-19 vaccination. These receptor sequences come from a human donor who received a COVID-19 vaccine.

V and J are TRBV6-6 and TRBJ2-5; TRBD1 or TRBD2 may be the D gene (5 bases each). Germline V gene lookup returns CDR1 MNHNY and CDR2 SVGAGI (reference sequence). The CDR3 contains 14 residues. Trimming removed 2 bases from V and 3 bases from J, with 10 bases in between. The chain's CDR3 is CASSYERGKETQYF. The CDR3 nucleotides are TGTGCCAGCAGTTACGAGAGGGGTAAAGAGACCCAGTACTTC.

This sequence joins TRBV12-5 and TRBJ2-1, with D perhaps TRBD1 or TRBD2 (5 bases each). The V end lost 1 base, the J end lost 4 bases, and 17 bases lay between the germline ends. From germline, CDR1 is LGHNT and CDR2 FRNRAP. The CDR3 contains 17 residues. CDR3 bases: TGTGCTAGTGGTTTGGCCACCGGGACGGTGAAATACAATGAGCAGTTCTTC. This gives the protein CASGLATGTVKYNEQFF.

This clone has just a few counts. The rearrangement uses TRBV6-6 and TRBJ1-2, with D maybe TRBD1 (5 bases). Trimming stripped 7 bases from V and 2 bases from J, with 14 bases between. Germline V gene data show CDR1 as MNHNY and CDR2 as SVGAGI (reference sequence). The CDR3 consists of 14 residues. The CDR3 loop is CASNGWGGNYGYTF. DNA of the CDR3: TGTGCCAGCAACGGATGGGGCGGGAACTATGGCTACACCTTC.

The chain has TRBV7-9 and TRBJ1-6; 10 bases are shared with TRBD1. J was trimmed by 10 bases and V by 5 bases; bases with no gene match: 8. This CDR3 is 15 amino acids long. Germline CDR1 SEHNR, CDR2 FQNEAQ (reference sequence). The DNA of the CDR3 is TGTGCCAGCAGCGCCAAGGGGACAGGGGAATCACCCCTCCACTTT. It specifies CASSAKGTGESPLHF.

The gene calls are TRBV9 and TRBJ2-1; 9 nucleotides match TRBD2. This CDR3 spans 16 amino acids. The V and J ends lost 3 bases and 2 bases, in that order; junction bases with no gene match: 6. Germline lookup yields CDR1 SGDLS and CDR2 YYNGEE. The CDR3 region is CASSESTSGAYNEQFF. The DNA of the CDR3 is TGTGCCAGCAGCGAGTCGACTAGCGGAGCCTACAATGAGCAGTTCTTC.

About this clone itself: This CDR3 is also generated by other DNA sequences in the sample. J is TRBJ2-3 and V is TRBV18, with D unclear. The germline gives CDR1 KGHSH, CDR2 LQKENI. This CDR3 is 12 amino acids long. Trimming pared 6 bases from V and 0 bases from J, leaving 4 bases between. The chain's CDR3 is CASSPSTDTQYF. DNA for the CDR3: TGTGCCAGCTCTCCTAGCACAGATACGCAGTATTTT.

The chain uses TRBV20-1 and TRBJ1-4; perhaps TRBD1 as D (5 bases). This CDR3 is built from 13 residues. V was cut by 3 bases and J by 9 bases, with 14 bases left in between. Germline CDR1 DFQATT, CDR2 SNEGSKA (reference sequence). DNA of the CDR3: TGCAGTGCTAGTCCCGTGGGGGATCAAAAACTGTTTTTT. It yields the protein CSASPVGDQKLFF.